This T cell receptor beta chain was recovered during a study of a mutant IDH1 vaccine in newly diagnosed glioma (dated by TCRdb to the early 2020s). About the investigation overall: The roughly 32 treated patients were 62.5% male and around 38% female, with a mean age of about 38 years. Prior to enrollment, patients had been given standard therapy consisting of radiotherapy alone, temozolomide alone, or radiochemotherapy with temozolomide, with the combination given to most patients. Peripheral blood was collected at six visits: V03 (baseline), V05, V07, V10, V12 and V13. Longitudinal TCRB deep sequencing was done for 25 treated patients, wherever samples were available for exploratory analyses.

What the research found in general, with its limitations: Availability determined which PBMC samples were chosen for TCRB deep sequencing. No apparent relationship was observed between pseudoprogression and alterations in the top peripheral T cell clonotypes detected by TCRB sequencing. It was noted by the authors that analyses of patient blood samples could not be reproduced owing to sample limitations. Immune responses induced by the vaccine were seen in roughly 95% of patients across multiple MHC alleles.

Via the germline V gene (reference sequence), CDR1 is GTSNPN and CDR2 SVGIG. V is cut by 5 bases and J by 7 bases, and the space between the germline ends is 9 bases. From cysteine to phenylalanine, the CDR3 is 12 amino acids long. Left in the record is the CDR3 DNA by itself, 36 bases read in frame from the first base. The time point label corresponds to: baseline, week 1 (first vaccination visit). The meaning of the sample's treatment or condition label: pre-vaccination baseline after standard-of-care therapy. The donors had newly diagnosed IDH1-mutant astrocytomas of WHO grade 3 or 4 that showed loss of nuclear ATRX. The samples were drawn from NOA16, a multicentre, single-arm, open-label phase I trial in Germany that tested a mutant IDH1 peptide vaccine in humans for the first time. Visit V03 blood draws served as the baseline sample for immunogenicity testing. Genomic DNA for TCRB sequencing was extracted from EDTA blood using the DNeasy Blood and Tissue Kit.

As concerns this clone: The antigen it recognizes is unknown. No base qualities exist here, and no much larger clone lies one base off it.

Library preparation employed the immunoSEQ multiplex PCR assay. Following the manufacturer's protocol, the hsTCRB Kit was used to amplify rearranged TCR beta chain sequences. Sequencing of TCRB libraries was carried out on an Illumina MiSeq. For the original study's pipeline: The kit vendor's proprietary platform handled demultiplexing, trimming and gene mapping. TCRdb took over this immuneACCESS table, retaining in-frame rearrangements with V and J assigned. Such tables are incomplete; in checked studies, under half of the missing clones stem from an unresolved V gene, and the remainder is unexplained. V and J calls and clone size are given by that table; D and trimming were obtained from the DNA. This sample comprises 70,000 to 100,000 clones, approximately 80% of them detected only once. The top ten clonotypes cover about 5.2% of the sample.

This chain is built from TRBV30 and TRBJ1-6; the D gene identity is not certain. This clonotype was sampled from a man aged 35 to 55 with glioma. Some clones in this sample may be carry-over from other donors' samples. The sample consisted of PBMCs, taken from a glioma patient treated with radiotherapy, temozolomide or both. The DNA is TGTGCCTGGGCTCCGGGGAATTCACCCCTCCACTTT. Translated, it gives CAWAPGNSPLHF.